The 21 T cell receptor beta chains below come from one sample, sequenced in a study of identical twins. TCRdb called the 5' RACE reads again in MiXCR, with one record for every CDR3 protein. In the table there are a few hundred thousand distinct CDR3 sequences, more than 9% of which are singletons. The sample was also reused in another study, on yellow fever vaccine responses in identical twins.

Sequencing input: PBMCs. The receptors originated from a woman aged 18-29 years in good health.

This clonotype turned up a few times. CDR3 loop: CAISDIGRYQETQYF. In nucleotides, the CDR3 is TGTGCCATCAGTGATATAGGGAGGTACCAAGAGACCCAGTACTTC. The rearrangement uses TRBV10-3 and TRBJ2-5; D might be TRBD2 (6 bases). The germline V gene has CDR1 ENHRY and CDR2 SYGVKD. Trimming removed 3 bases at V and 0 bases at J, with 11 bases between. This CDR3 region has 15 residues.

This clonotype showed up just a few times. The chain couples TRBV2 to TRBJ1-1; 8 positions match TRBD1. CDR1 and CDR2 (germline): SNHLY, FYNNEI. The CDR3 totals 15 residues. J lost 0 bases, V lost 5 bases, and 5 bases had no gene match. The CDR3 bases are TGTGCCAGCAGTAGACAGGGGACAGTGAACACTGAAGCTTTCTTT. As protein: CASSRQGTVNTEAFF.

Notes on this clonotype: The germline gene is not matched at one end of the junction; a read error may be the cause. This CDR3 is CSAGEQTGGTKNIQYF. CDR3 nucleotides: TGCAGTGCTGGAGAGCAGACGGGCGGGACCAAAAACATTCAGTACTTC. The rearrangement links TRBV20-1 to TRBJ2-4; a possible D gene is TRBD2 (6 bases). This CDR3 contains 16 residues. Germline CDR1 reads DFQATT; CDR2 reads SNEGSKA (reference sequence).

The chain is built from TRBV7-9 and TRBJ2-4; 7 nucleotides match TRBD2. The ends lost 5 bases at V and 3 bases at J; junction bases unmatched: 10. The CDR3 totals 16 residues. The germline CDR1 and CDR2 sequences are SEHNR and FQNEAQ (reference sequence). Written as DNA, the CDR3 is TGTGCCAGCAGCCCACCCCTAACGGGGGGCAAAAACATTCAGTACTTC. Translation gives CASSPPLTGGKNIQYF.

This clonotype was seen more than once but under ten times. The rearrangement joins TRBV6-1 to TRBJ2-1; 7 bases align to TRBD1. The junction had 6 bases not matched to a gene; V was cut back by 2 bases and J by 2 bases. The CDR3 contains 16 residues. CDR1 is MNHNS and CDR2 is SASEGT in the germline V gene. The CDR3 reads CASSENQGVTYNEQFF. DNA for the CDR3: TGTGCCAGCAGTGAAAACCAGGGGGTTACCTACAATGAGCAGTTCTTC.

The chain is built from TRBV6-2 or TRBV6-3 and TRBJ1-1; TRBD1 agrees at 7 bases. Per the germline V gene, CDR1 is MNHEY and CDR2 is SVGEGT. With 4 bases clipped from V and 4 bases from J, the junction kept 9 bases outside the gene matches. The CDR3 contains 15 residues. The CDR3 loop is CASSSFQGVGTEAFF. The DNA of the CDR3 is TGTGCCAGCAGTTCCTTCCAGGGGGTAGGCACTGAAGCTTTCTTT.

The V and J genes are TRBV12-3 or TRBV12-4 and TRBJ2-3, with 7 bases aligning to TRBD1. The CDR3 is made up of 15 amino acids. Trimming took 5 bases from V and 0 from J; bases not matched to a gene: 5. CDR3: CASSPSGQSTDTQYF. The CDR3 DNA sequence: TGTGCCAGCAGTCCGTCGGGACAGAGCACAGATACGCAGTATTTT.

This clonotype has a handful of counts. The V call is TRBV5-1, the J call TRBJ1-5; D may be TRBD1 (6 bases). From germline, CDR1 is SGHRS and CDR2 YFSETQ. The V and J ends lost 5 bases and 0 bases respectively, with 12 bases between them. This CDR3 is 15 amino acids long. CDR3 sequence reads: CASRSDSYSNQPQHF. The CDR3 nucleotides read TGCGCCAGCAGGTCGGACAGCTATAGCAATCAGCCCCAGCATTTT.

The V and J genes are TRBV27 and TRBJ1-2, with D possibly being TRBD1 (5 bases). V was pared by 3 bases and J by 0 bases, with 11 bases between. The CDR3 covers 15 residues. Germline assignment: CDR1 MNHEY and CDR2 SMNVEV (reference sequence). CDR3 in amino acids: CASSFLGGANYGYTF. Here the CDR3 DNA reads TGTGCCAGCAGTTTCCTTGGGGGAGCTAACTATGGCTACACCTTC.

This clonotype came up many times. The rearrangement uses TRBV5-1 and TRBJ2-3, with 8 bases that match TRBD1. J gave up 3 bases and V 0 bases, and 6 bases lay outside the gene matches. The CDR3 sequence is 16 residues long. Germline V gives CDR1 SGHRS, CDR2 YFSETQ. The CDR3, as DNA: TGCGCCAGCAGCTTGGCTGGACAGGGTCGGACAGATACGCAGTATTTT. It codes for CASSLAGQGRTDTQYF.

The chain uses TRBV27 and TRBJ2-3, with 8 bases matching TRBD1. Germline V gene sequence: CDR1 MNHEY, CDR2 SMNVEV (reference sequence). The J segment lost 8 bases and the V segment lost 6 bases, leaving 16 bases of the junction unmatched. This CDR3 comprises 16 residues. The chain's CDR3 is CASSHSQGAPTGTQYF. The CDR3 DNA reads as TGTGCCAGCAGCCATTCCCAGGGGGCCCCCACCGGTACGCAGTATTTT.

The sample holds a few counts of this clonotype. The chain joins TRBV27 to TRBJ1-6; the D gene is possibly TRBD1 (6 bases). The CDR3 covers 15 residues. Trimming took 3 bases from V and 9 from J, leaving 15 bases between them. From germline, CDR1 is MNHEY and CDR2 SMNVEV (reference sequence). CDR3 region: CASSLFGGRGSPLHF. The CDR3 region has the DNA TGTGCCAGCAGTTTGTTTGGGGGCAGGGGTTCACCCCTCCACTTT.

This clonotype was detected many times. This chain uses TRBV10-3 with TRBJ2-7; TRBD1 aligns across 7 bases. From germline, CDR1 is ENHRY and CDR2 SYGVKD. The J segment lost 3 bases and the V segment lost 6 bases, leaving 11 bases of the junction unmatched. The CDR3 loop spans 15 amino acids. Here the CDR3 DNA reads TGTGCCATCAGGGAAATGCGGACAGGAGTCTACGAGCAGTACTTC. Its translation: CAIREMRTGVYEQYF.

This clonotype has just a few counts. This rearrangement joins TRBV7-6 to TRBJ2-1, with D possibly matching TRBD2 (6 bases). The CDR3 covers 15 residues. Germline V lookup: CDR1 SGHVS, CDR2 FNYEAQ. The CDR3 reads CATRDSRKRGNEQFF. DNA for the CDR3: TGTGCGACGCGGGACTCCCGGAAGAGGGGCAATGAGCAGTTCTTC.

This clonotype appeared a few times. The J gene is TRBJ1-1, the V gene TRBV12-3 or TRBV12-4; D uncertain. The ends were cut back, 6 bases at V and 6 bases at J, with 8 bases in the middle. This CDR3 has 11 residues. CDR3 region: CASSLQPEAFF. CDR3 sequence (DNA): TGTGCCAGCAGCCTCCAACCTGAAGCTTTCTTT.

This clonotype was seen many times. The CDR3 DNA sequence: TGCGCCAGCAGCTTGTCAGGGGACTATGGCTACACCTTC. Its translation: CASSLSGDYGYTF. The rearrangement uses TRBV5-1 and TRBJ1-2; a possible D gene is TRBD1 (6 bases). V shed 1 base and J shed 3 bases, with 7 bases lying between them. This CDR3 comprises 13 residues. Germline lookup yields CDR1 SGHRS and CDR2 YFSETQ.

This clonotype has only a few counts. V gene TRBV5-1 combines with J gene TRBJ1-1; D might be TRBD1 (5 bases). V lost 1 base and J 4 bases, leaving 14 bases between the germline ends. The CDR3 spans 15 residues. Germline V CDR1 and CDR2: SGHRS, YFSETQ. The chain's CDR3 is CASSLLGGDGTEAFF. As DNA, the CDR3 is TGCGCCAGCAGCTTGTTAGGAGGGGACGGCACTGAAGCTTTCTTT.

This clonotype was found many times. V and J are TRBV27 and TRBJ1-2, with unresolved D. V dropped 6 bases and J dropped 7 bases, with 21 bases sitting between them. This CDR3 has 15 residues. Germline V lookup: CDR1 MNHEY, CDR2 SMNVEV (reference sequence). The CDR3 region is CASSLTPSLVGGYTF. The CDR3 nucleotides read TGTGCCAGCAGCTTGACCCCGTCGCTGGTGGGTGGCTACACCTTC.

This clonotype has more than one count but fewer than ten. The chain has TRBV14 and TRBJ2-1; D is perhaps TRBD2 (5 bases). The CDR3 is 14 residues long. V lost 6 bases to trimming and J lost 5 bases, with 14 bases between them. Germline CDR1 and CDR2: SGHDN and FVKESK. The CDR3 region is CASRGTSSNNEQFF. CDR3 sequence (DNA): TGTGCCAGCAGGGGAACTAGTAGCAACAATGAGCAGTTCTTC.

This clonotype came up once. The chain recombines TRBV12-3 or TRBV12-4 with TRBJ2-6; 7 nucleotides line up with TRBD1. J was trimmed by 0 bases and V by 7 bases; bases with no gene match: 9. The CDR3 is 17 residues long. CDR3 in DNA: TGTGCCAGCACCCTGACAGGGTCCCGCTCTGGGGCCAACGTCCTGACTTTC. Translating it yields CASTLTGSRSGANVLTF.

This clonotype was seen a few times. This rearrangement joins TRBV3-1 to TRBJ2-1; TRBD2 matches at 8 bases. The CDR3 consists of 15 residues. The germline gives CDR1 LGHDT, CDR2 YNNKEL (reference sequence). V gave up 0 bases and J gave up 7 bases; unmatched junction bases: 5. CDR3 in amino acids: CASSQDPGGGNEQFF. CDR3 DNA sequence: TGTGCCAGCAGCCAAGATCCGGGGGGGGGGAATGAGCAGTTCTTC.